What follows are 10 T cell receptor beta chains derived from one specimen sequenced in a study of cytomegalovirus exposure and HLA in healthy donors (dated by TCRdb to 2017 to 2019). The library was produced with the immunoSEQ multiplex PCR assay. For the multiplex PCR, a mixture combining 60 forward primers for TCR Vbeta segments and 13 reverse primers for TCR Jbeta segments was used. The source is immuneACCESS, and TCRdb retained only in-frame sequences with V and J called. Part of the clones is not carried over; for the studies checked, unresolved V genes explain less than half of this, and the remainder is unexplained. In all, the sample holds 95,000 to 110,000 clones, and 65% to 85% of those were seen once. Jointly, the top ten make up about 2.2% of the sample. Material: PBMCs. These receptors were obtained from a man aged 25-45 years in good health and CMV-seronegative.

The J gene is TRBJ2-3, the V gene TRBV11-2; 9 bases agree with TRBD2. The CDR3 extends over 14 amino acids. Germline CDR1 SGHAT, CDR2 FQNNGV. J was trimmed by 9 bases and V by 2 bases; bases with no gene match: 6. The CDR3 nucleotides are TGTGCCAGCAGCTTATCGTCTAGCGGGGAGACGCAGTATTTT. Its translation is CASSLSSSGETQYF.

The chain employs TRBV25-1 and TRBJ2-5, with TRBD2 as a possible D gene (5 bases). The DNA matches TRBJ2-7 better at its end, which makes the J call doubtful. CDR3 length: 14 residues. CDR1 is MGHDK and CDR2 is SYGVNS in the germline V gene. The DNA for the CDR3 is TGTGCCAGCAGTGAATTCGGGGATGACTACGAGCAGTACTTC. This encodes CASSEFGDDYEQYF.

The sample holds one count of this clone. The chain has TRBV5-1 and TRBJ1-1, with D uncertain. Germline V lookup: CDR1 SGHRS, CDR2 YFSETQ. CDR3 length: 13 residues. V lost 3 bases and J lost 5, with 11 bases in between. In DNA form, the CDR3 reads TGCGCCAGCAGCTCCTACCTCAGGACTGAAGCTTTCTTT. Its translation: CASSSYLRTEAFF.

CDR3 sequence: CASSPEGNSPLHF. For the CDR3, the DNA is TGTGCCAGCAGCCCGGAGGGGAATTCACCCCTCCACTTT. The chain uses TRBV7-3 and TRBJ1-6, with D tentatively TRBD1 (5 bases). Trimming shortened V by 5 bases and J by 7 bases, and 9 bases separated the two germline ends. This CDR3 has 13 residues. Germline lookup yields CDR1 SGHTA and CDR2 FQGTGA.

The chain joins TRBV11-2 to TRBJ2-7, with 8 bases that match TRBD1. In germline, CDR1 is SGHAT, CDR2 FQNNGV. This CDR3 region has 15 residues. V dropped 2 bases and J dropped 3; count of bases not matched to a gene: 6. CDR3 in DNA: TGTGCCAGCAGCTTACCAAGGACAGGGAGCTACGAGCAGTACTTC. Encoded protein: CASSLPRTGSYEQYF.

The rearrangement uses TRBV13 and TRBJ2-1; D possibly corresponds to TRBD1 (7 bases). V was trimmed by 6 bases and J by 4 bases, leaving 16 bases between them. CDR1 is PRHDT and CDR2 is FYEKMQ in the germline V gene (reference sequence). The length of the CDR3 is 15 residues. CDR3 protein: CASRGGRGRYNEQFF. The DNA for the CDR3 is TGTGCCAGCAGGGGGGGTAGGGGGCGGTACAATGAGCAGTTCTTC.

The chain is built from TRBV4-1 and TRBJ2-5; 8 nucleotides align to TRBD2. J lost 3 bases, V lost 0 bases, and 6 bases had no gene match. This CDR3 spans 16 amino acids. Germline CDR1 and CDR2: MGHRA and YSYEKL. The CDR3, as DNA: TGCGCCAGCAGCCAAGATGGCGGGGGGCCAGAAGAGACCCAGTACTTC. It is translated as CASSQDGGGPEETQYF.

The chain links TRBV15 to TRBJ2-1; 10 bases map to TRBD2. CDR1 and CDR2 from the germline V gene are LNHNV and YYDKDF (reference sequence). The CDR3 is made up of 15 amino acids. Losses at the gene ends were 4 bases for V and 7 bases for J; bases not matched to a gene: 7. This CDR3 is CATSTSERGGNEQFF. CDR3 nucleotide sequence: TGTGCCACCAGCACCAGCGAGCGGGGGGGAAATGAGCAGTTCTTC.

This clone was seen more than once but under ten times. The CDR3 region is CASSKPQGTDTQYF. The CDR3, as DNA: TGTGCCAGCAGTAAACCACAGGGCACAGATACGCAGTATTTT. The chain has TRBV25-1 and TRBJ2-3; the D gene is possibly TRBD1 (5 bases). V was trimmed by 5 bases and J by 1 base, leaving 10 bases between them. Germline V CDR1 and CDR2: MGHDK, SYGVNS. The CDR3 runs 14 residues.

Remarks on this clone: The identical CDR3 is also encoded by other nucleotide sequences in the sample. CDR3 protein: CASSLGQQETQYF. CDR3 coding DNA: TGTGCCAGCTCCCTCGGACAGCAAGAGACCCAGTACTTC. The chain is built from TRBV18 and TRBJ2-5; a possible D gene is TRBD1 (6 bases). CDR1 is KGHSH, CDR2 LQKENI, per germline. Between the trimmed V and J ends, which lost 6 bases and 2 bases, there was a span of 10 bases. The CDR3 is 13 residues long.